This TCR beta chain was found in a study of CD8 T cells in Susac syndrome. Study at large: Of the sequenced Susac syndrome patients, more than five had active disease and about 8 were in remission.

Reverse transcription of roughly 0.5 to 1 ug RNA used random hexamers. Amplification of TCR beta CDR3 used immunoSEQ multiplex PCR across 54 Vbeta and 13 Jbeta. TCRdb reprocessed the immunoSEQ multiplex PCR reads via MiXCR and lists one record per CDR3 protein. The sample includes 170,000 or so distinct CDR3 sequences, roughly 94% seen only once; the top ten take 0.099%. Sequencing of TCR beta was performed on blood CD8+ T cells and on blood CD4+ T cells. Negative isolation yielded CD4+ and CD8+ T cells, and FACS enriched TEMRA cells. The germline V gene has CDR1 MNHEY and CDR2 SMNVEV (reference sequence). CDR3 size: 14 residues. V shed 3 bases and J shed 7 bases, with 15 bases lying between them.

This sequence was found in a human donor with Susac syndrome. Material for sequencing was CD4+ T cells from PBMCs. The chain carries TRBV27 and TRBJ1-2; D remains ambiguous. The CDR3 region has the DNA TGTGCCAGCAGTTTTAATCCCACTCTTGGTGGCTACACCTTC. It is translated as CASSFNPTLGGYTF.